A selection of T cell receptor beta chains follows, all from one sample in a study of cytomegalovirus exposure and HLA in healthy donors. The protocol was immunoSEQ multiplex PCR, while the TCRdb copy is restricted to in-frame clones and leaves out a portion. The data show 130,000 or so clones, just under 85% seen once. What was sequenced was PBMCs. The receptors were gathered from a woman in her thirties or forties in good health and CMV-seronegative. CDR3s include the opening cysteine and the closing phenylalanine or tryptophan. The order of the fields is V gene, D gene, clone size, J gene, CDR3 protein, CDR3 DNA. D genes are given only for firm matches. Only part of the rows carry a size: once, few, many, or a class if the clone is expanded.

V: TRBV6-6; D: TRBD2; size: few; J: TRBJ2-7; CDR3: CASSRGLAGGPDEQYF; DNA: TGTGCCAGCAGCCGCGGACTAGCGGGAGGGCCTGATGAGCAGTACTTC
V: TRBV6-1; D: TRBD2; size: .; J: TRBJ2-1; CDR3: CASSGGLAGDNEQFF; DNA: TGTGCCAGCAGTGGGGGACTAGCGGGAGACAATGAGCAGTTCTTC
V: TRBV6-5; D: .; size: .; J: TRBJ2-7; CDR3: CASTDSISYEQYF; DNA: TGTGCCAGCACCGACAGTATCTCCTACGAGCAGTACTTC
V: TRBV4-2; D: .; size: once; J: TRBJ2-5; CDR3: CASSQGIGDQETQYF; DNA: TGTGCCAGCAGCCAAGGAATCGGAGATCAAGAGACCCAGTACTTC
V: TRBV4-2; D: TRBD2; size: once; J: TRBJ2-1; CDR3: CASSPSSGRSSGEQFF; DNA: TGTGCCAGCAGCCCCTCTAGCGGGAGGTCTTCTGGTGAGCAGTTCTTC
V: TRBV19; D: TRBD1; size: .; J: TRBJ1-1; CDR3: CASSPRTGLGAFF; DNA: TGTGCCAGTAGTCCCCGGACAGGCCTGGGAGCTTTCTTT
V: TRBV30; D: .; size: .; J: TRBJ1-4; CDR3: CAWSVESGEKLFF; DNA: TGTGCCTGGAGTGTAGAGTCGGGGGAAAAACTGTTTTTT
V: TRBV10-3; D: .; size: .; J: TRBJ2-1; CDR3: CAIKPSTLYNEQFF; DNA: TGTGCCATCAAGCCCTCTACGTTGTACAATGAGCAGTTCTTC
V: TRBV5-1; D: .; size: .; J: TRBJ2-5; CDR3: CASSFRYRDSTVLGQETQYF; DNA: TGCGCCAGCAGCTTTCGATACAGGGATTCGACTGTGCTGGGCCAAGAGACCCAGTACTTC
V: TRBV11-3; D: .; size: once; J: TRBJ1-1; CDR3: CASSQQGANTEAFF; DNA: TGTGCCAGCAGCCAACAGGGAGCTAACACTGAAGCTTTCTTT
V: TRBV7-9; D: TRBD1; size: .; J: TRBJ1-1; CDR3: CSSSSLWHNRGMNTEAFF; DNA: TGTTCCAGCAGCTCCTTATGGCACAACAGGGGTATGAACACTGAAGCTTTCTTT
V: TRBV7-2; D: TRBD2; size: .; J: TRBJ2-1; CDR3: CASSLKGLAGNEQFF; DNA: TGTGCCAGCAGCTTGAAGGGTCTAGCGGGCAATGAGCAGTTCTTC
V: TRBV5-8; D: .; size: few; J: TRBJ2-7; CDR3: CASSLEGGQISYEQYF; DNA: TGTGCCAGCAGCTTGGAGGGGGGACAGATCTCCTACGAGCAGTACTTC
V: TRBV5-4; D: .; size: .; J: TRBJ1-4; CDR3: CASSGQNDINEKLFF; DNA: TGTGCCAGCAGCGGGCAGAACGATATTAATGAAAAACTGTTTTTT
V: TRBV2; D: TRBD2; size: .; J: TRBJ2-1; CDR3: CASRSLARFEQFF; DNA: TGTGCCAGCAGGTCACTAGCGAGATTCGAGCAGTTCTTC